This is a list of T cell receptor beta chains from one sample in a study of T cells in Graves' hyperthyroidism and ophthalmopathy. Via MiXCR, TCRdb re-called the multiplex PCR reads, giving one row per CDR3 protein. In the table there are hundreds of thousands of distinct CDR3 sequences, 38% of which are singletons. The source material was blood. These receptors were obtained from a man aged 18 to 29 with Graves' hyperthyroidism. The conserved cysteine and the conserved F or W are not part of the CDR3 here.

TRBV4-1	ASSQTRLLNQPQH
TRBV5-1	ASSLGARHFATYEQY
TRBV5-1	ASSPDWGQGFTTNEKLF
TRBV29-1	SVVGDGFYGYT
TRBV2	ASYGVLAGGPGGANVLT
TRBV6-5	ASSPSGGAFYEQY
TRBV25-1	ASSEDLGGADYTEAF
TRBV15	ATSRDGAGERETQY
TRBV2	ASSAQSEQF
TRBV7-6	ASSPSWRNHQETQY
TRBV20-1	SAGTRQRLTYEQY
TRBV11-1	ASRTWQGDPGELF
TRBV7-3	ASSSGRGAGQEAQY
TRBV7-9	ASSLQGSGEQY
TRBV3-1	ASSHWSGGDYGYT
TRBV19	ASSILHTGSYEQY
TRBV7-2	ASSYPSRNYEQY
TRBV15	ATSRDVEEKLF
TRBV29-1	SVERNREAFFGQNTIY
TRBV5-6	ASSPGRGARGTEAF
TRBV4-2	ASSPGDGPWEQY
TRBV20-1	SAWTLSGEKLF
TRBV5-1	ASSLVDSTGAF
TRBV7-9	ASSLEGYEAF
TRBV27	ASSLYRTAYEQY
TRBV29-1	RDRGENTEAF
TRBV19	ASRWGGHTGELF
TRBV5-8	ASSPARDREETQY
TRBV9	ASSVGQGYQETQY
TRBV6-5	ASSRTGGWEAF
TRBV24-1	ATSDPSGTGGGGYT
TRBV12-3/TRBV12-4	ASSFVQGGTEAF
TRBV9	ASSRVPYEQY
TRBV7-2	ASSPWTSGGTQY
TRBV10-1	ASKSPGQGTHSGNTIY
TRBV5-1	ASSLPTGRAYEQY
TRBV19	ASWGWGNTEAF
TRBV19	ASSIELSDGTRLRRYGYT
TRBV29-1	SVRAGALQETQY
TRBV12-3/TRBV12-4	ASSTNRDKTGEQY
TRBV20-1	SATGTGRGQPQH
TRBV7-9	ASSLKWPAYEQY
TRBV6-1	ASSEGPAAAYGYT
TRBV5-1	ASSWGRGTGIRLDGYT
TRBV19	ASSSGQINYGYT
TRBV20-1	SAPRDYSYEQY
TRBV20-1	SARVLGGDEAF
TRBV14	ASSQDPGGDGYGYT
TRBV5-4	ASSTPGQDLSYEQY